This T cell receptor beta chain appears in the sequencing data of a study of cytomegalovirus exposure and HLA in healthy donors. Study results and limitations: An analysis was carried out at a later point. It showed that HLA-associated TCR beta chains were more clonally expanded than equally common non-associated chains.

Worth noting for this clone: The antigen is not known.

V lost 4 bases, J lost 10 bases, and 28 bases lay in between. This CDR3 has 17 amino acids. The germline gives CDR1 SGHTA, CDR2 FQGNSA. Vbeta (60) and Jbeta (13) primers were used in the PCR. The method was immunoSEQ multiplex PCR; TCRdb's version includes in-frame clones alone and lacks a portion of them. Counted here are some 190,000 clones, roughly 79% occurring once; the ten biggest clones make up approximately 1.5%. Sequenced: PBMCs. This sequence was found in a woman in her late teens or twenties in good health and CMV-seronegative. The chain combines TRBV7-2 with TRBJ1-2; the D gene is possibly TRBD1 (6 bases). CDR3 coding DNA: TGTGCCAGCAGCTCCCCGCTCTTAGGACAGTATCCGGTAGACTACACCTTC. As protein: CASSSPLLGQYPVDYTF.